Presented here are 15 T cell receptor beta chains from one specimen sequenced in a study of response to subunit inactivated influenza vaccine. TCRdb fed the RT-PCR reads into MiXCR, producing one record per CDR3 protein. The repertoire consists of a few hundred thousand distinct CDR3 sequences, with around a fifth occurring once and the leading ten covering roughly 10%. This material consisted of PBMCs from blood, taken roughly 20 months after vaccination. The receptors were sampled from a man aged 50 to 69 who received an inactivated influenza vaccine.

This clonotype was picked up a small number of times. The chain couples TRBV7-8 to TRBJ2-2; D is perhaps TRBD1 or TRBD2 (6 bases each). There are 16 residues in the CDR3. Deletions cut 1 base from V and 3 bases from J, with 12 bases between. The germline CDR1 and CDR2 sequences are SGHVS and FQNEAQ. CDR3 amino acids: CASSLGGGLYTGELFF. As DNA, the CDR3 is TGTGCCAGCAGCTTAGGAGGGGGACTTTACACCGGGGAGCTGTTTTTT.

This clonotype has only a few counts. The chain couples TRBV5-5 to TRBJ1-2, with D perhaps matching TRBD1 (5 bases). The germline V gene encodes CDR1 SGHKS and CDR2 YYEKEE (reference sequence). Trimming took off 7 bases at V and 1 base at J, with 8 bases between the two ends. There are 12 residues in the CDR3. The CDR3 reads CASGTVNYGYTF. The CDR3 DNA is TGTGCCAGCGGGACGGTTAACTATGGCTACACCTTC.

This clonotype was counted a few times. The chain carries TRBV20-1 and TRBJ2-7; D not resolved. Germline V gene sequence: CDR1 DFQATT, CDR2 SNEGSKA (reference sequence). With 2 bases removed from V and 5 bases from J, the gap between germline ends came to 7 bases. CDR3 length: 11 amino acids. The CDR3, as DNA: TGCAGTGCTAGAACGGACCACGAGCAGTACTTC. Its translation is CSARTDHEQYF.

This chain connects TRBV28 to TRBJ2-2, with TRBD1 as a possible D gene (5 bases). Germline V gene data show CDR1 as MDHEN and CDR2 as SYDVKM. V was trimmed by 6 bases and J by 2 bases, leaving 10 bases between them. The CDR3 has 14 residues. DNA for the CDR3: TGTGCCAGCAGCTATGGGGCAAACACCGGGGAGCTGTTTTTT. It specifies CASSYGANTGELFF.

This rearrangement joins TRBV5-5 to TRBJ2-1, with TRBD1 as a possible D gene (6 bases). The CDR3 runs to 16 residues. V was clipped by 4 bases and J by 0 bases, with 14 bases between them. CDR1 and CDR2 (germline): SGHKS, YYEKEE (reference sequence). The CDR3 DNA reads TGTGCCAGCAGCGGCGGCGGACAGAGCTCCTACAATGAGCAGTTCTTC. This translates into CASSGGGQSSYNEQFF.

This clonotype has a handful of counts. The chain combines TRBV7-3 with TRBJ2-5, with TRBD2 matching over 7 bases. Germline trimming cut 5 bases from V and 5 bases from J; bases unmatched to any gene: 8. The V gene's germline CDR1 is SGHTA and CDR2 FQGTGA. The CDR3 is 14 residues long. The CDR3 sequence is CASSLTSDLETQYF. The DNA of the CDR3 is TGTGCCAGCAGCCTCACTAGCGACCTTGAGACCCAGTACTTC.

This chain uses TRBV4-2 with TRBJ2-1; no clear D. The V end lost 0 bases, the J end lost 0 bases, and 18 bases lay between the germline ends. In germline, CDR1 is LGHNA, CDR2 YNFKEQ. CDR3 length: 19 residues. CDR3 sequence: CASSQDSDIFQLSYNEQFF. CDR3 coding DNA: TGTGCCAGCAGCCAAGACTCCGATATCTTCCAACTCTCCTACAATGAGCAGTTCTTC.

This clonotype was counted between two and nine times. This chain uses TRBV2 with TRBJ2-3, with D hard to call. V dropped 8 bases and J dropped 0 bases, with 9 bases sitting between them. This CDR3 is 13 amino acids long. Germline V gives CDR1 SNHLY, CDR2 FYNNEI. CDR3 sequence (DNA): TGTGCCAGCGATTCGCCCAGCACAGATACGCAGTATTTT. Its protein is CASDSPSTDTQYF.

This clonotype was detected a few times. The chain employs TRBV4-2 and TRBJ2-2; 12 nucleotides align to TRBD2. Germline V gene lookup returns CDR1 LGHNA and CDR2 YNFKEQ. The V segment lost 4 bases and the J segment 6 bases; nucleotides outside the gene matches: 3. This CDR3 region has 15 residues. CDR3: CASSPGTSGSGELFF. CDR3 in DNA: TGTGCCAGCAGCCCCGGGACTAGCGGGTCCGGGGAGCTGTTTTTT.

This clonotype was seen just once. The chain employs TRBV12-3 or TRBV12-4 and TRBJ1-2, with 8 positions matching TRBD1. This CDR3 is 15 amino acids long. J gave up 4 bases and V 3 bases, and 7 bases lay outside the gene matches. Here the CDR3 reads CASSFSHRGIYGYTF. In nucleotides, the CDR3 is TGTGCCAGCAGTTTTTCCCACAGGGGGATCTATGGCTACACCTTC.

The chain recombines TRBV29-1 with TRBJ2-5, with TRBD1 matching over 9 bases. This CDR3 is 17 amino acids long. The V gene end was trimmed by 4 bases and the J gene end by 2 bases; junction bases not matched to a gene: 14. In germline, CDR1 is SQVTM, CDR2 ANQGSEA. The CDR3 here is CSVGPKITGGRQETQYF. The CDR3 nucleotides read TGCAGCGTTGGGCCTAAGATTACAGGGGGCCGACAAGAGACCCAGTACTTC.

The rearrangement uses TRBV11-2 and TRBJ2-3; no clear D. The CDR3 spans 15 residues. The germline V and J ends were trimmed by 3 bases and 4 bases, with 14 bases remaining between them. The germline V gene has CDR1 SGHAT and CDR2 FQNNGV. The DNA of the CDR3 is TGTGCCAGCAGCTTCCTTCTGGCTTTCCCAGATACGCAGTATTTT. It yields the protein CASSFLLAFPDTQYF.

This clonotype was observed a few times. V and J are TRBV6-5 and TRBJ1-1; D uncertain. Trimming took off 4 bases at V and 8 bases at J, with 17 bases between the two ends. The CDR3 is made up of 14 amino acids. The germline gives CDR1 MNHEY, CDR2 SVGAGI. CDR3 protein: CASSSPRETSEAFF. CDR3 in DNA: TGTGCCAGCAGTTCTCCCAGAGAGACATCGGAAGCTTTCTTT.

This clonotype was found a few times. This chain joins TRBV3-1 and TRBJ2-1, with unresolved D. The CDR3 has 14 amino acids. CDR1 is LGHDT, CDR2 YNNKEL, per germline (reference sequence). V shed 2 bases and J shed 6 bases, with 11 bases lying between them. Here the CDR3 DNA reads TGTGCCAGCAGCCAATCACCCCTTTCCAATGAGCAGTTCTTC. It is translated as CASSQSPLSNEQFF.

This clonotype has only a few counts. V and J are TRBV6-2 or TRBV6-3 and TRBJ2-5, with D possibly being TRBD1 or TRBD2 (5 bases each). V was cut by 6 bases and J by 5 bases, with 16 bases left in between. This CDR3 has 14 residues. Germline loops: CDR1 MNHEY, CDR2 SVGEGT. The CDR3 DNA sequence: TGTGCCAGCAGGAATCCGGGACGGGCGGAGACCCAGTACTTC. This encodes CASRNPGRAETQYF.